This paragraph covers one TCR beta chain sequence. Its antigen is not known. The sample comes from a study of vaccination effects on CD4 cells after COVID-19. Across the study: Late post-vaccine samples came at days +241, +227 and +161 respectively. Post-vaccine sampling took place a median of 72 days after the second dose.

Assay: immunoSEQ multiplex PCR; the TCRdb copy retains only in-frame clones and omits some. The sample records about 50,000 clones, 65% to 75% being singletons. Study-wide results and limits: The study found marked clonal contraction of infection- and vaccine-induced clones late after vaccination.

The culture ran for 10 days before CD4+ T cells were isolated. The person's infection with SARS-CoV-2, confirmed by PCR, took place between March and December 2020. It was two doses of either the BNT162b2 or mRNA-1273 vaccine that participants received. Half the medium was swapped for IL-2 medium on days 3 and 7. This sequence was found in a human donor who had a prior SARS-CoV-2 infection. The material was CD4+ T cells from PBMCs cultured without peptide, obtained after COVID-19 vaccination.

CDR3: CASSELRQANRAFF. The DNA of the CDR3 is TGTGCCAGCAGTGAACTCCGACAGGCAAATCGTGCTTTCTTT. The chain links TRBV6-1 to TRBJ1-1; D might be TRBD1 (6 bases). Trimming removed 2 bases at V and 11 bases at J, with 18 bases between. Germline lookup yields CDR1 MNHNS and CDR2 SASEGT. The length of the CDR3 is 14 residues.